This T cell receptor (beta chain) was identified in a study of cytomegalovirus exposure and HLA in healthy donors. Study details: Of all 400 or so donors who were genotyped, roughly 85% belonged to the Caucasian-associated ancestry cluster.

The CDR3 is 17 residues long. CDR1 is SGHVS and CDR2 is FNYEAQ in the germline V gene. The V end lost 3 bases, the J end lost 0 bases, and 15 bases lay between the germline ends. PCR used 60 Vbeta primers and 13 Jbeta primers. The repertoire was sequenced with immunoSEQ multiplex PCR; TCRdb's copy has only in-frame clones and lacks some. The sample holds around 200,000 clones, approximately 80% seen once. This clonotype originated in a man aged 35 to 55 in good health and CMV-seronegative. V usage is TRBV7-6 and J usage is TRBJ2-1; tentative D call: TRBD2 (6 bases). The sample consisted of PBMCs. This chain's CDR3 is CASSLGVAERSYNEQFF. As DNA, the CDR3 is TGTGCCAGCAGCTTGGGAGTAGCGGAACGCTCCTACAATGAGCAGTTCTTC.